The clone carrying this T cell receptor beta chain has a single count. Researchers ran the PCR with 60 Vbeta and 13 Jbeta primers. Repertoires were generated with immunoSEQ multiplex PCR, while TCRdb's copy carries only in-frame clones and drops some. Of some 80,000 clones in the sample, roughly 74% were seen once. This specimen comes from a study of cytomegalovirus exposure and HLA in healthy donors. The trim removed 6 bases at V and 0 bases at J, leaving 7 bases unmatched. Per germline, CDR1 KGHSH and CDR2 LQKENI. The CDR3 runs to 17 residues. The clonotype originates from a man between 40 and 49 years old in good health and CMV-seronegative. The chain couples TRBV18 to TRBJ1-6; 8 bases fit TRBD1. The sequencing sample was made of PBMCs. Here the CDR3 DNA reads TGTGCCAGCTCGCCTCGACAGGGGTTCTCCTATAATTCACCCCTCCACTTT. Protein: CASSPRQGFSYNSPLHF.